The 21 T cell receptor beta chains below come from one sample, sequenced in a study of blood T cell repertoires in COVID-19. Repertoires were generated with immunoSEQ multiplex PCR, while TCRdb's copy carries only in-frame clones and drops some. The sample yields 250,000 to 300,000 clones, about 90% seen once. Sequencing was done on a sample of peripheral blood. Receptor source: a woman aged 40 to 50 who had recovered from COVID-19.

The chain employs TRBV7-9 and TRBJ2-3; TRBD1 matches 7 bases. V shed 2 bases, J shed 0 bases, and the junction held 11 bases outside the gene matches. Germline assignment: CDR1 SEHNR and CDR2 FQNEAQ (reference sequence). The CDR3 length is 18 residues. The CDR3 bases are TGTGCCAGCAGCTTAATTCGTGGACAGGCCCGTAGCACAGATACGCAGTATTTT. Residues: CASSLIRGQARSTDTQYF. The full variable domain, rest sourced from reference TRBV7-9 and TRBJ2-3, is DTGVSQNPRHKITKRGQNVTFRCDPISEHNRLYWYRQTLGQGPEFLTYFQNEAQLEKSRLLSDRFSAERPKGSFSTLEIQRTEQGDSAMYLCASSLIRGQARSTDTQYFGPGTRLTVL.

The genes are TRBV19 and TRBJ2-1; D uncertain. V was clipped by 5 bases and J by 1 base, with 9 bases between them. Germline V gives CDR1 LNHDA, CDR2 SQIVND (reference sequence). The CDR3 is 14 amino acids. CDR3 sequence (DNA): TGTGCCAGTAGTCAGAAGTCATCCTACAATGAGCAGTTCTTC. It encodes CASSQKSSYNEQFF.

The chain has TRBV6-2 or TRBV6-3 and TRBJ2-7; D ambiguous. CDR3 length: 12 amino acids. Germline V lookup: CDR1 MNHEY, CDR2 SVGEGT. V was trimmed by 4 bases and J by 1 base, leaving 5 bases between them. CDR3 residues: CASSFLSYEQYF. The CDR3 coding sequence is TGTGCCAGCAGTTTCTTGTCCTACGAGCAGTACTTC.

The chain couples TRBV9 to TRBJ2-1; D might be TRBD1 (5 bases). There are 13 residues in the CDR3. Per germline, CDR1 SGDLS and CDR2 YYNGEE. V was pared by 4 bases and J by 8 bases, with 13 bases between. The CDR3, as DNA: TGTGCCAGCAGCCCCTGGTCCAGGGATGAGCAGTTCTTC. It encodes CASSPWSRDEQFF.

The count of this clone is one. The chain joins TRBV6-5 to TRBJ2-5; D gene ambiguous. This CDR3 spans 12 amino acids. Germline-derived CDR1 and CDR2 are MNHEY and SVGAGI. The V end was cut by 6 bases, the J end by 5 bases, with 10 bases between. CDR3 region: CASRTPGETQYF. CDR3 nucleotide sequence: TGTGCCAGCAGAACCCCCGGGGAGACCCAGTACTTC.

The J gene is TRBJ1-6, the V gene TRBV18; TRBD1 agrees at 7 bases. Unmatched junction bases numbered 6, after V lost 3 bases and J lost 7 bases. CDR1 and CDR2 (germline): KGHSH, LQKENI. The CDR3 length is 15 residues. The CDR3 protein is CASSPLAGQNSPLHF. Written as DNA, the CDR3 is TGTGCCAGCTCACCGTTAGCGGGACAGAATTCACCCCTCCACTTT.

The chain recombines TRBV6-6 with TRBJ1-1, with 7 nucleotides matching TRBD1. The length of the CDR3 is 14 residues. The V and J ends lost 10 bases and 3 bases, in that order; junction bases with no gene match: 11. Per the germline V gene, CDR1 is MNHNY and CDR2 is SVGAGI (reference sequence). The CDR3 DNA is TGTGCCATCCTACAGGGGAAAGGTGACACTGAAGCTTTCTTT. Translated, it gives CAILQGKGDTEAFF.

The chain employs TRBV24-1 and TRBJ2-3, with D possibly TRBD1 on 6 matching bases. The CDR3 totals 13 residues. Germline CDR1 and CDR2: KGHDR and SFDVKD. V lost 5 bases and J 3 bases, leaving 8 bases between the germline ends. The CDR3 sequence is CATSAQGTDTQYF. The CDR3 region has the DNA TGTGCCACCAGTGCTCAGGGGACAGATACGCAGTATTTT.

V gene TRBV4-1 combines with J gene TRBJ2-1; possible D gene TRBD2, 5 bases. V lost 1 base, J lost 4 bases, and 8 bases lay in between. CDR3 length equals 14 residues. The germline CDR1 and CDR2 sequences are MGHRA and YSYEKL. CDR3 nucleotides: TGCGCCAGCAGCCAAGTGCGGGTTTACAATGAGCAGTTCTTC. Its protein product is CASSQVRVYNEQFF.

The rearrangement joins TRBV10-3 to TRBJ1-2; D is unresolved. Per germline, CDR1 ENHRY and CDR2 SYGVKD. The CDR3 spans 13 residues. Trimming left V 3 bases short and J 6 bases short, with 11 bases between. CDR3 in DNA: TGTGCCATCAGTGATGAAGGAGGAAATGGCTACACCTTC. Amino acid sequence: CAISDEGGNGYTF.

The chain combines TRBV21-1 with TRBJ2-7; TRBD1, the table's D call, lacks a check against the DNA. TRBV21-1 is given as a pseudogene. The CDR3 spans 17 residues. This CDR3 is CASSKEVRDRGSYEQYF. CDR3 nucleotide sequence: TGTGCCAGCAGCAAAGAGGTTCGGGACAGGGGCTCCTACGAGCAGTACTTC.

The chain combines TRBV7-2 with TRBJ2-7; a weak D match, TRBD1 (7 bases). CDR3 size: 16 residues. Germline V gives CDR1 SGHTA, CDR2 FQGNSA. Trimming pared 4 bases from V and 6 bases from J, leaving 22 bases between. CDR3 nucleotide sequence: TGTGCCAGCAGCTCTAAAGGGGACAGAGGAGGGCCCGAGCAGTACTTC. It is translated as CASSSKGDRGGPEQYF.

The CDR3 loop is CASSADRRNYGYTF. In DNA, the CDR3 is TGTGCCAGCAGCGCGGACAGGAGAAACTATGGCTACACCTTC. The V gene is TRBV14, the J gene TRBJ1-2; 7 bases map to TRBD1. This CDR3 contains 14 residues. V was pared by 5 bases and J by 2 bases, with 5 bases of the junction left unmatched. In germline, CDR1 is SGHDN, CDR2 FVKESK.

The chain couples TRBV4-3 to TRBJ1-2; 8 bases fit TRBD1. The CDR3 sequence is 15 residues long. CDR1 and CDR2 from the germline V gene are LGHNA and YSLEER. J gave up 4 bases and V 1 base, and 5 bases lay outside the gene matches. The CDR3 loop is CASSQVAGGSYGYTF. For the CDR3, the DNA is TGCGCCAGCAGCCAAGTTGCAGGGGGCTCCTATGGCTACACCTTC.

This clone was seen a single time. This chain links TRBV5-4 with TRBJ2-3, with 10 bases identical to TRBD2. In germline, CDR1 is SGHNT, CDR2 YYREEE (reference sequence). This CDR3 spans 15 amino acids. With V trimmed by 2 bases and J by 4 bases, 4 bases remained unmatched. CDR3 coding DNA: TGTGCCAGCAGCTTTGACCTAGCGGGGGCAGATACGCAGTATTTT. Amino acid sequence: CASSFDLAGADTQYF.

The rearrangement links TRBV18 to TRBJ2-7; D is possibly TRBD1 (6 bases). CDR1 and CDR2 (germline): KGHSH, LQKENI. CDR3 size: 14 residues. V was shortened by 1 base and J by 0 bases, with 7 bases between the two germline ends. The chain's CDR3 is CASSPQQGSYEQYF. The CDR3 coding sequence is TGTGCCAGCTCACCACAACAGGGCTCCTACGAGCAGTACTTC.

This chain connects TRBV29-1 to TRBJ1-4; a possible D gene is TRBD1 (5 bases). CDR1 SQVTM and CDR2 ANQGSEA come from the germline V gene. This CDR3 has 15 amino acids. With 4 bases removed from V and 6 bases from J, the gap between germline ends came to 18 bases. This CDR3 reads CSVASWGEEDEKLFF. DNA of the CDR3: TGCAGCGTTGCGTCCTGGGGGGAGGAGGATGAAAAACTGTTTTTT.

V is TRBV14 and J is TRBJ1-2; D remains unclear. CDR1 SGHDN and CDR2 FVKESK come from the germline V gene. The CDR3 consists of 13 residues. V was cut by 4 bases and J by 8 bases, with 14 bases left in between. The CDR3 loop reads CASSRSGIGGYTF. DNA of the CDR3: TGTGCCAGCAGCCGGTCCGGGATTGGGGGCTACACCTTC.

The V and J genes are TRBV5-1 and TRBJ1-2; TRBD1 matches at 8 bases. Per germline, CDR1 SGHRS and CDR2 YFSETQ. V was clipped by 4 bases and J by 1 base; unmatched bases: 6. The CDR3 is made up of 15 amino acids. The CDR3 nucleotides are TGCGCCAGCAGCCGCACGGGACAGGTTAACTATGGCTACACCTTC. It translates to CASSRTGQVNYGYTF.

The sample holds one count of this clone. This sequence joins TRBV5-1 and TRBJ2-3; 10 nucleotides line up with TRBD2. Unmatched junction bases numbered 2, after V lost 0 bases and J lost 4 bases. The germline V gene encodes CDR1 SGHRS and CDR2 YFSETQ. The CDR3 is 15 residues long. The CDR3, as DNA: TGCGCCAGCAGCTTGGTAGGGACTAGCGCAGATACGCAGTATTTT. It encodes CASSLVGTSADTQYF.

The chain is built from TRBV19 and TRBJ1-5; D perhaps matches TRBD1 (5 bases). Trimming cost V 3 bases and J 7 bases, with 16 bases left between them. Germline CDR1 and CDR2: LNHDA and SQIVND (reference sequence). The CDR3 spans 15 residues. Written as DNA, the CDR3 is TGTGCCAGTAGTATGGGCAGGGTGACTGGACAGCCCCAGCATTTT. Protein: CASSMGRVTGQPQHF. The complete variable domain, with remaining parts taken from reference TRBV19 and TRBJ1-5, reads DGGITQSPKYLFRKEGQNVTLSCEQNLNHDAMYWYRQDPGQGLRLIYYSQIVNDFQKGDIAEGYSVSREKKESFPLTVTSAQKNPTAFYLCASSMGRVTGQPQHFGDGTRLSIL.